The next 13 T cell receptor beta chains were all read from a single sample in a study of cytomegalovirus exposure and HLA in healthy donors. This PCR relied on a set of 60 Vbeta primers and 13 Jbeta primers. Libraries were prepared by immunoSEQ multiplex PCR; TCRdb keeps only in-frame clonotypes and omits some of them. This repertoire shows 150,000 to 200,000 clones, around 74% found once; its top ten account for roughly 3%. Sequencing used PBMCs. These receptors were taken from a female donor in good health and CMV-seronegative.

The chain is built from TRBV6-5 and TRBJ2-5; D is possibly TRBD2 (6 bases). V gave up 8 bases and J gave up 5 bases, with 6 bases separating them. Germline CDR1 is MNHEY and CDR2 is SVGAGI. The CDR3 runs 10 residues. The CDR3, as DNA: TGTGCCAGCGGGGGGGAGACCCAGTACTTC. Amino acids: CASGGETQYF.

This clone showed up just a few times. CDR3 nucleotides: TGTGCCAGCAGCTGGACAGGGTTTGACATTCAGTACTTC. Amino acid sequence: CASSWTGFDIQYF. V is TRBV5-4 and J is TRBJ2-4; TRBD1 aligns across 8 bases. Germline V CDR1 and CDR2: SGHNT, YYREEE (reference sequence). This CDR3 spans 13 amino acids. J was trimmed by 8 bases and V by 3 bases; bases with no gene match: 4.

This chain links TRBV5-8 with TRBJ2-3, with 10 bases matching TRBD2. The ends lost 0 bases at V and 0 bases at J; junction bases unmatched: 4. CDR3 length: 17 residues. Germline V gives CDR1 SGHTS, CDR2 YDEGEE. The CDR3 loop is CASSLGTSGDSTDTQYF. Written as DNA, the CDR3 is TGTGCCAGCAGCTTGGGAACTAGCGGGGATAGCACAGATACGCAGTATTTT.

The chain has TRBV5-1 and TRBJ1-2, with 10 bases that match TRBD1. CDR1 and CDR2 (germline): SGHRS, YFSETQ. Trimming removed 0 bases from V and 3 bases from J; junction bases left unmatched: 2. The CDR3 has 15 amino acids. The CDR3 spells CASSLVGQGDYGYTF. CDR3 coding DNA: TGCGCCAGCAGCTTGGTAGGACAGGGGGACTATGGCTACACCTTC.

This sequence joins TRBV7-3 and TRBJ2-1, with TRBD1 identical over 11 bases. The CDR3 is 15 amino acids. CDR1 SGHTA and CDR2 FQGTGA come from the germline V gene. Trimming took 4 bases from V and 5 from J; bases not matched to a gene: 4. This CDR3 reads CASSSDRGLDNEQFF. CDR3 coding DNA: TGTGCCAGCAGCTCGGACAGGGGGCTTGACAATGAGCAGTTCTTC.

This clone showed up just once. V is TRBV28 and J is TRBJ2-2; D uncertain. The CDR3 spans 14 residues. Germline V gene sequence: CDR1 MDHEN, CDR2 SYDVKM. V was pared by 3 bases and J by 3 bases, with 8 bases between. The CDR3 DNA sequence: TGTGCCAGCAGTTTTCTACAGTACACCGGGGAGCTGTTTTTT. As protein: CASSFLQYTGELFF. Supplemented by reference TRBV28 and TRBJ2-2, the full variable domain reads DVKVTQSSRYLVKRTGEKVFLECVQDMDHENMFWYRQDPGLGLRLIYFSYDVKMKEKGDIPEGYSVSREKKERFSLILESASTNQTSMYLCASSFLQYTGELFFGEGSRLTVL.

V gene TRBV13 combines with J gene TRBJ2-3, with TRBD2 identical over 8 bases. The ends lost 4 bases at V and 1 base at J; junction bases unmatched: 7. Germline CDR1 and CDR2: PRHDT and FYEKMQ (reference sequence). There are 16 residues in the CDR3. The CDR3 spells CASSYKLLAGTDTQYF. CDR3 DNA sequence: TGTGCCAGCAGCTACAAGTTACTAGCGGGCACAGATACGCAGTATTTT.

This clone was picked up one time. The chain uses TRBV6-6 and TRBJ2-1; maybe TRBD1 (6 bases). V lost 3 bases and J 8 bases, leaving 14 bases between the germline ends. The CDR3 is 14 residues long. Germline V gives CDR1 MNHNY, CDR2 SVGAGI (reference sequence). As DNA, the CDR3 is TGTGCCAGCAGTTATGAGGGGGATGTGTATGAGCAGTTCTTC. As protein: CASSYEGDVYEQFF.

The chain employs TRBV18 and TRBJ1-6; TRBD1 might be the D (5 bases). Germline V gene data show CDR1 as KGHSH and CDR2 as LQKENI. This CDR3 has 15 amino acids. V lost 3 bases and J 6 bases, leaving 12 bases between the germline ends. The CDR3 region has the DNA TGTGCCAGCTCACCTCTCCCCGACAGTAATTCACCCCTCCACTTT. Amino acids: CASSPLPDSNSPLHF.

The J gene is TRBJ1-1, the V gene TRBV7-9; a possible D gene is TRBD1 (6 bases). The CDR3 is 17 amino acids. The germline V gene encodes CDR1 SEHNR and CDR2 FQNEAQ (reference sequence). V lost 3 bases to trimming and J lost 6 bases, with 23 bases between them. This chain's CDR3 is CASSFPRQEMSRAEAFF. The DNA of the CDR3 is TGTGCCAGCAGCTTCCCCAGACAGGAGATGAGTAGGGCTGAAGCTTTCTTT.

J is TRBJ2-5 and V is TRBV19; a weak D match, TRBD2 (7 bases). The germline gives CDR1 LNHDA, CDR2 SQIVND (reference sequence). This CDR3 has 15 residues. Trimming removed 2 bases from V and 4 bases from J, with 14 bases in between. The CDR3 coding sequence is TGTGCCAGTAGTATACGCAGGGGAGGGATAGAGACCCAGTACTTC. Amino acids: CASSIRRGGIETQYF.

The CDR3 region is CASSMLGGNQPQHF. The CDR3 DNA reads as TGTGCCAGTAGTATGCTAGGCGGCAATCAGCCCCAGCATTTT. The chain uses TRBV19 and TRBJ1-5, with unresolved D. The CDR3 has 14 residues. CDR1 and CDR2 from the germline V gene are LNHDA and SQIVND (reference sequence). Trimming stripped 3 bases from V and 2 bases from J, with 8 bases between.

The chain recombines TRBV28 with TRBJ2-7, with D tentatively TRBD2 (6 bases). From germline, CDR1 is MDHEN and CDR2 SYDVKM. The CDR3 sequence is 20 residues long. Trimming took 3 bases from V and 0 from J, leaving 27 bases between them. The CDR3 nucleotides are TGTGCCAGCAGTTTGGTCTTAGGGTTAGGTAGCGGCCAGAGCTCCTACGAGCAGTACTTC. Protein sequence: CASSLVLGLGSGQSSYEQYF.